Listed below are T cell receptor beta chains from one sample, sequenced in a study of blood T cell repertoires in COVID-19. Generated by immunoSEQ multiplex PCR, the TCRdb table keeps only in-frame clones and is missing some. The table includes 300,000 to 400,000 clones, 90% detected once. The sequenced sample was PBMCs or T cells enriched from blood (not recorded which). These receptors were collected from a man aged 55 to 70 who had recovered from COVID-19. CDR3s include the opening cysteine and the closing phenylalanine or tryptophan. Rows may omit the clone size; those that give it use once, few, many or a size class.

J,size,V,length,CDR3
TRBJ1-1,.,TRBV6-2/TRBV6-3,14,CASSIGLMNTEAFF
TRBJ1-1,once,TRBV19,14,CASRGLGQGTEAFF
TRBJ1-5,once,TRBV18,15,CASSRGQVGNQPQHF
TRBJ1-2,many,TRBV7-9,14,CASGDSRLFYGYTF
TRBJ1-5,.,TRBV15,12,CATSRDLQPQHF
TRBJ1-3,.,TRBV4-1,17,CASSHLTSRGLGNTIYF
TRBJ2-3,.,TRBV3-1/TRBV3-2,14,CASSQVRTSKAQYF
TRBJ2-7,.,TRBV4-3,13,CASSLLQGYEQYF
TRBJ2-3,.,TRBV3-1/TRBV3-2,14,CASSQAFGTDTQYF
TRBJ1-6,.,TRBV3-1/TRBV3-2,14,CASSPFSYNSPLHF
TRBJ1-4,few,TRBV30,15,CAWSRDTGADEKLFF
TRBJ2-7,.,TRBV5-1,14,CASSSTGATYEQYF
TRBJ2-3,.,TRBV9,14,CASSVMAGRDTQYF
TRBJ2-3,.,TRBV2,15,CASSEDRPSTDTQYF
TRBJ2-7,.,TRBV12-5,12,CASGLGGSEQYF
TRBJ2-2,once,TRBV12-3/TRBV12-4,12,CASSFRAGELFF
TRBJ2-1,once,TRBV11-3,18,CASSQGLAGSAFYNEQFF
TRBJ2-7,.,TRBV29-1,14,CSAAGGLAGYEQYF
TRBJ1-5,.,TRBV7-9,14,CASSLGGGHQPQHF
TRBJ1-2,.,TRBV6-2/TRBV6-3,15,CASSYSTGGRGGYTF